The rows below give T cell receptor beta chains drawn from one sample of a study of beta chain features in type 1 diabetes. Using immunoSEQ multiplex PCR, the repertoire was profiled, and TCRdb retains in-frame clones only, with some absent. The profile shows under 800,000 clones, around 15% of them singletons. Sequencing was carried out using naive CD4+ T cells from blood. The source of these receptors is a man aged 18 to 29 in good health. CDR3s include the opening cysteine and the closing phenylalanine or tryptophan. The D gene is left open where the match is weak. Clone size, where shown, is once, few, many, or a class for clones that have expanded.

V	size	J	D	DNA	CDR3
TRBV5-1	few	TRBJ2-2	TRBD2	TGCGCCAGCAGCTTAGAAGCGGGGACGAACACCGGGGAGCTGTTTTTT	CASSLEAGTNTGELFF
TRBV5-5	NA	TRBJ1-2	TRBD1	TGTGCCAGCAGCCGGACAGGGTTCTATGGCTACACCTTC	CASSRTGFYGYTF
TRBV20-1	NA	TRBJ2-4	NA	TGCAGCGGACTAGCCAAAAACATTCAGTACTTC	CSGLAKNIQYF
TRBV27	NA	TRBJ2-1	NA	TGTGCCAGCAGTTTAAGAGGGGGACAAGTTAACAATGAGCAGTTCTTC	CASSLRGGQVNNEQFF
TRBV9	few	TRBJ1-2	NA	TGTGCCAGCAGCGTAAGAGGTTCAGGAGGCTATGGCTACACCTTC	CASSVRGSGGYGYTF
TRBV2	NA	TRBJ2-7	NA	TGTGCCAGCAGCGGGTCCTACGAGCAGTACTTC	CASSGSYEQYF
TRBV5-4	few	TRBJ2-7	TRBD2	TGTGCCAGCAGCGTGACTAGCGGGAGAGACGAGCAGTACTTC	CASSVTSGRDEQYF
TRBV7-2	NA	TRBJ2-5	TRBD1	TGTGCCAGCAGCTTAATGTTGGGGACAGGGTATGAGACCCAGTACTTC	CASSLMLGTGYETQYF
TRBV14	many	TRBJ2-1	NA	TGTGCCAGCAGCCAGACTAGGAGCAATGAGCAGTTCTTC	CASSQTRSNEQFF
TRBV7-9	NA	TRBJ1-5	NA	TGTGCCAGCAGCCATCCAGGGCCCAATCAGCCCCAGCATTTT	CASSHPGPNQPQHF
TRBV7-3	few	TRBJ1-2	TRBD1	TGTGCCAGCAGCGTCGACAGGGAAGGTGGCTACACCTTC	CASSVDREGGYTF
TRBV6-6	NA	TRBJ2-1	NA	TGTGCCAGCAACGGGGCTGCAAGGCGGGAGCAGTTCTTC	CASNGAARREQFF
TRBV27	few	TRBJ2-3	NA	TGTGCCAGCAGAGGGGTATCCGCTAGCACAGATACGCAGTATTTT	CASRGVSASTDTQYF
TRBV14	few	TRBJ2-2	NA	TGTGCCAGCAGCCAACGGGACACATACACCGGGGAGCTGTTTTTT	CASSQRDTYTGELFF
TRBV18	NA	TRBJ1-1	NA	TGTGCCAGCTCACCAGCGCGGGGACGAATCACTGAAGCTTTCTTT	CASSPARGRITEAFF
TRBV28	NA	TRBJ1-2	NA	TGTGCCAGCAGTAACCCCCCAGGGTACTATGGCTACACCTTC	CASSNPPGYYGYTF
TRBV5-6	few	TRBJ2-5	NA	TGTGCCAGCAGCTTGTCGGAGACCCAGTACTTC	CASSLSETQYF
TRBV6-1	few	TRBJ2-3	NA	TGTGCCAGCAGTGAAGTTTATAGCACAGATACGCAGTATTTT	CASSEVYSTDTQYF
TRBV10-3	NA	TRBJ2-5	NA	TGTGCCATCAGTGCTTTGGCAGGGAAAGAGACCCAGTACTTC	CAISALAGKETQYF
TRBV4-3	NA	TRBJ2-7	TRBD2	TGCGCCAGCAGCCCCCGACTAGCGGGCTCCCAATCCTACGAGCAGTACTTC	CASSPRLAGSQSYEQYF
TRBV6-5	few	TRBJ2-7	NA	TGTGCCAGCAGACCTGGACAGATCTACGAGCAGTACTTC	CASRPGQIYEQYF
TRBV6-5	NA	TRBJ1-5	NA	TGTGCCAGCAGTTCTCGGGGGGTGGGCAATCAGCCCCAGCATTTT	CASSSRGVGNQPQHF
TRBV7-7	NA	TRBJ1-5	NA	TGTGCCAGCAGCTTAGCACTAGACCAGCCCCAGCATTTT	CASSLALDQPQHF
TRBV6-6	few	TRBJ1-5	TRBD1	TGTGCCAGCAATCCGGACAGGTACGGCAATCAGCCCCAGCATTTT	CASNPDRYGNQPQHF
TRBV15	NA	TRBJ2-7	NA	TGTGCCACCAGCAGGTCGGCCGAGCAGTACTTC	CATSRSAEQYF
TRBV30	NA	TRBJ1-1	NA	TGTGCCTGGAGTGGTACTATCACTGAAGCTTTCTTT	CAWSGTITEAFF